This T cell receptor (beta chain) was captured in a study of shared clonotypes between healthy human individuals. Turning to the study itself: Donor ages ranged 18 to 49 years: a couple of women, a few men.

Notes on this clone: The junction differs from germline at one of its ends, possibly a read error.

Each of the donors was a healthy adult who was HIV-negative and had not had a recent acute infection or vaccination. CD45RO+ cells plus CCR7-negative CD45RA+ TemRA cells formed CD8 memory. Each PCR replicate from the sorted subsets contained about 180 ng DNA, which is some 31,000 T cell genomes. Sequenced by immunoSEQ multiplex PCR; TCRdb stores in-frame clones only, minus some. The sample contains some 700,000 clones, about 92% of which appear only once. The CDR3 extends over 14 amino acids. Germline CDR1 and CDR2: MNHNY and SVGAGI (reference sequence). The material sequenced was memory CD8+ T cells from PBMCs. Documented subset: CD45RO+ cells pooled with CCR7-negative TemRA cells. This sequence was found in a man between 18 and 35 years old in good health. Some clones in this sample may be carry-over from other donors' samples. The chain couples TRBV6-6 to TRBJ1-1; D is ambiguous. The CDR3 reads CAGSYSQGGTEAFF. CDR3 nucleotides: TGTGCCGGCAGTTACTCTCAAGGAGGCACTGAAGCTTTCTTT.